This TCR beta chain stems from a study of blood T cell repertoires in COVID-19. Overall study: COVID-19 samples collected from the United States, Italy and Spain covered acute and convalescent phases. PBMCs, B-cell-depleted T cells, or T cells were the source of the cDNA or gDNA that made up the material.

This clone turned up a few times. Authors' data handling: Cell counts per sample came from amplifying reference gene primers. Assay used: immunoSEQ multiplex PCR; TCRdb lists only in-frame clones, some missing. V and J calls and clone size are given by that table; D and trimming were obtained from the DNA. This repertoire shows fewer than 250,000 clones, approximately 86% found once; its top ten account for just under 6.5%. V shed 4 bases and J 4 bases; nucleotides not matched to a gene: 9. The CDR3 length is 15 residues. Germline CDR1 is SGHNT and CDR2 is YENEEA. The source is a woman aged 55-69 years with active or convalescent COVID-19. The chain combines TRBV11-3 with TRBJ2-5, with 7 bases lining up with TRBD2. Source material: peripheral blood. CDR3: CASSSGLAVIETQYF. CDR3 nucleotides: TGTGCCAGCAGCTCCGGTCTAGCGGTAATAGAGACCCAGTACTTC. The whole variable domain, filled in from reference TRBV11-3 and TRBJ2-5, reads EAGVVQSPRYKIIEKKQPVAFWCNPISGHNTLYWYLQNLGQGPELLIRYENEEAVDDSQLPKDRFSAERLKGVDSTLKIQPAELGDSAVYLCASSSGLAVIETQYFGPGTRLLVL.